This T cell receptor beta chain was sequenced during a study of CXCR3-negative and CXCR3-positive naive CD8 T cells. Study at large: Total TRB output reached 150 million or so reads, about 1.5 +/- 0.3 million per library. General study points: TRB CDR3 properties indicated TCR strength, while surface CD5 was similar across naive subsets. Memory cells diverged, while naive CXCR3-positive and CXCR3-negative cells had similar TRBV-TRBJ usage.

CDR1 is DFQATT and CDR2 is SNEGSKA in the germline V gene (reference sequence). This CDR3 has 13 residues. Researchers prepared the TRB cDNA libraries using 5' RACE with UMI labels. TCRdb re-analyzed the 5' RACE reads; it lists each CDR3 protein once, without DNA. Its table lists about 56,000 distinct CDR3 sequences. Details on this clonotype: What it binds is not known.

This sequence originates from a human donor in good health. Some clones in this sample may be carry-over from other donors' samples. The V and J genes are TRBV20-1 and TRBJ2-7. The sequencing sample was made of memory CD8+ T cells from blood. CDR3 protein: CSAPRGEDYEQYF.